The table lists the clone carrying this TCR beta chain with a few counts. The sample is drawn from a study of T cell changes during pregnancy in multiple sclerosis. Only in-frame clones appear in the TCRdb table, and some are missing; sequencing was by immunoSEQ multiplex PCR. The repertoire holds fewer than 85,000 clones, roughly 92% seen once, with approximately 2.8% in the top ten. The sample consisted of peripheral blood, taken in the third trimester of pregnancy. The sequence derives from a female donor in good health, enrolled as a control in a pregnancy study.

CDR3: CASRQGLTF. The CDR3 nucleotides read TGTGCCAGCAGGCAGGGGCTGACCTTC. V and J are TRBV6-4 and TRBJ1-2, with D tentatively TRBD1 (6 bases). Germline CDR1 and CDR2: MRHNA and SNTAGT. CDR3 length: 9 residues. V shed 6 bases and J shed 14 bases, with 10 bases lying between them.